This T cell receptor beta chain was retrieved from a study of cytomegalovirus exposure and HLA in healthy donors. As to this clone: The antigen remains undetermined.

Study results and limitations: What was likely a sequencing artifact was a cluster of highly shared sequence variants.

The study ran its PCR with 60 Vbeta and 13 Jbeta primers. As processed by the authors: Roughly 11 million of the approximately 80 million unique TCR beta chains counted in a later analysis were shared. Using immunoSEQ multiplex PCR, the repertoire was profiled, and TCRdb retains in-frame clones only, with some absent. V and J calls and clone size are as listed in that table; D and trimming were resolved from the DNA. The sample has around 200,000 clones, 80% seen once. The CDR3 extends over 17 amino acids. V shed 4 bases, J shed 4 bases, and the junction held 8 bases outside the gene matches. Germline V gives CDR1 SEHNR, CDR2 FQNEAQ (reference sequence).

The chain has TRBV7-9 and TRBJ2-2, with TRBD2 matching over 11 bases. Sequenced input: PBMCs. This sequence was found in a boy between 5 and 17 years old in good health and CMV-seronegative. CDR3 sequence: CASSSYSGRASTGELFF. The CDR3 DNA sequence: TGTGCCAGCAGCTCGTATAGCGGGAGGGCCAGCACCGGGGAGCTGTTTTTT.